The following is a T cell receptor (beta chain) sequence with its context. Antigen unknown. Profiling relied on immunoSEQ multiplex PCR, and the TCRdb table lists in-frame clones only, not all of them. In the table there are about 140,000 clones, roughly nine tenths of which are singletons. This entry comes from a study of T cell responses to AZD1222 COVID-19 vaccine. Study observations and caveats: Nearly half of spike-specific TCRs reportedly target unmutated variant regions. Baseline serology detected seropositivity in only six AZD1222 recipients.

This clonotype was obtained from an adult who received the AZD1222 COVID-19 vaccine. Sequenced here: peripheral blood, sampled 28 days after the second AZD1222 dose.

CDR3 loop: CASSLAQGASRTQYF. The CDR3, as DNA: TGCGCCAGCAGCTTGGCCCAAGGGGCGAGTAGGACGCAGTATTTT. The V gene is TRBV5-1, the J gene TRBJ2-3; D perhaps matches TRBD1 (5 bases). In germline, CDR1 is SGHRS, CDR2 YFSETQ. The CDR3 is 15 amino acids. V was shortened by 0 bases and J by 9 bases, with 17 bases between the two germline ends.